The present T cell receptor beta chain was sequenced within a study of vaccination and CD4 T cells after COVID-19. Study as a whole: The interval from dose two to post-vaccine sampling had a median of approximately 73 days, and it ranged from 14 to 241.

Findings of the study overall: Relatively few convalescent patients were studied; early post-infection timepoints were not included.

As to this clonotype: What it recognizes is unknown.

CD4+ T cells that had been cultured provided DNA sequenced with the Oncomine TCR Beta short-read assay. Cultured CD4+ T cells yielded the extracted genomic DNA. A single record per CDR3 protein comes from TCRdb applying MiXCR to the PCR reads. In the table there are approximately 20,000 distinct CDR3 sequences, about 40% of which are singletons. Treatment of the sample: roughly 10-day PBMC culture with coronavirus spike peptide pools or control peptides (ViraFEST assay). With peptide pools, ViraFEST first expanded antigen-specific T cells and afterwards sequenced their TCRs. Germline CDR1 is SEHNR and CDR2 is FQNEAQ (reference sequence). V lost 5 bases, J lost 0 bases, and 6 bases stayed unmatched. The CDR3 length is 15 residues.

This clonotype was sampled from a human donor who received a COVID-19 vaccine. The material sequenced was CD4+ T cells from blood, cultured in vitro, taken before SARS-CoV-2 vaccination. The chain uses TRBV7-9 and TRBJ2-7, with 8 bases aligning to TRBD1. The CDR3 sequence: CASSDKQGASYEQYF. The CDR3, as DNA: TGTGCCAGCAGCGACAAGCAGGGGGCCTCCTACGAGCAGTACTTC.